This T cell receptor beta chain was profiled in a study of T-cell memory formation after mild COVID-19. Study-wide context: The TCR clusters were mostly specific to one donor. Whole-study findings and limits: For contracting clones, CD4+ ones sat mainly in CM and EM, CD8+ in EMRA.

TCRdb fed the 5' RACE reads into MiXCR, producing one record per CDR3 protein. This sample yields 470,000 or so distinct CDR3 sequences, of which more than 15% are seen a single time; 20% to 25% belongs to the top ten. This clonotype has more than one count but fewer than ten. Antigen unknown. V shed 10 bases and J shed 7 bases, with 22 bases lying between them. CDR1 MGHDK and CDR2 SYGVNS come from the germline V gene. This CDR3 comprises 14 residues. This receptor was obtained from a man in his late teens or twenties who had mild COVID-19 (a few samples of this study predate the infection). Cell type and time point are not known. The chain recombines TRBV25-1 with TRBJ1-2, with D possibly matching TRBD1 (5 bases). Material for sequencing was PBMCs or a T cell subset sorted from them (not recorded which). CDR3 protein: CATPGGGAYGGYTF. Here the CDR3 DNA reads TGTGCCACCCCTGGAGGAGGGGCCTACGGTGGCTACACCTTC.